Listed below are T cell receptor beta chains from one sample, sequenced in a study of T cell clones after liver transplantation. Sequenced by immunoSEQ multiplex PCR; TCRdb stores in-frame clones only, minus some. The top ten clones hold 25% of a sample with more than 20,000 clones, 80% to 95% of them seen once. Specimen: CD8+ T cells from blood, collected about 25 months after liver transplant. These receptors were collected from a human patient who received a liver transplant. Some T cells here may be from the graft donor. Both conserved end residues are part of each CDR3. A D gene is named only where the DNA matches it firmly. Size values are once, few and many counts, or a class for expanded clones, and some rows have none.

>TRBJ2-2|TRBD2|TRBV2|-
CASTGTSGITGELFF
TGTGCCAGCACTGGGACTAGCGGGATCACCGGGGAGCTGTTTTTT
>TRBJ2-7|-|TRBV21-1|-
CASSPPRGPSPYEQYF
TGTGCCAGCAGCCCCCCCCGCGGACCCTCTCCCTACGAGCAGTACTTC
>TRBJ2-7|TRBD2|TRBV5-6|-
CASSLALAGASYEQYF
TGTGCCAGCAGCTTGGCTTTAGCGGGAGCCAGCTACGAGCAGTACTTC
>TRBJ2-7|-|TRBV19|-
CASSLPGVRFPEQYF
TGTGCCAGTAGTCTCCCCGGGGTACGGTTCCCCGAGCAGTACTTC
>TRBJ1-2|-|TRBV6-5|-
CASSYSEGANYGYTF
TGTGCCAGCAGTTACTCGGAGGGTGCTAACTATGGCTACACCTTC
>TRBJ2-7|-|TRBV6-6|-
CASSYVEGYEQYF
TGTGCCAGCAGTTACGTAGAGGGTTACGAGCAGTACTTC
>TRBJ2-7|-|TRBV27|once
CASSLGGSEQYF
TGTGCCAGCAGTTTGGGGGGCTCCGAGCAGTACTTC
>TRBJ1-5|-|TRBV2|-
CASSEIPGSRGNQPQHF
TGTGCCAGCAGTGAAATCCCGGGCAGCCGGGGGAATCAGCCCCAGCATTTT
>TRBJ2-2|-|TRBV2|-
CASRGPTPTNTGELFF
TGTGCCAGCAGAGGCCCGACCCCTACAAACACCGGGGAGCTGTTTTTT
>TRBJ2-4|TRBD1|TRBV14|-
CASSRVQGFKNIQYF
TGTGCCAGCAGCCGAGTACAGGGGTTCAAAAACATTCAGTACTTC
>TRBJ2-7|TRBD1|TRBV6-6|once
CASRDPDRGDHEQYF
TGTGCCAGCAGGGACCCGGACAGGGGGGACCACGAGCAGTACTTC
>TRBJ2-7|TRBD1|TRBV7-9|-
CASRLQGGYEQYF
TGTGCCAGCAGACTACAGGGGGGCTACGAGCAGTACTTC
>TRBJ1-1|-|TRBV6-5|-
CASSYSANTEAFF
TGTGCCAGCAGTTACTCGGCGAACACTGAAGCTTTCTTT
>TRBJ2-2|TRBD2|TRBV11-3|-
CASSPTGTSPTGELFF
TGTGCCAGCAGCCCCACCGGGACTAGCCCCACCGGGGAGCTGTTTTTT
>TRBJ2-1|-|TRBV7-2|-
CASSLGRYNEQFF
TGTGCCAGCAGCTTAGGGCGATACAATGAGCAGTTCTTC
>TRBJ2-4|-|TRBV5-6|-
CASSFEESWNIQYF
TGTGCCAGCAGCTTCGAGGAGTCGTGGAACATTCAGTACTTC
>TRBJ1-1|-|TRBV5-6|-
CASSPETEAFF
TGTGCCAGCAGCCCCGAAACTGAAGCTTTCTTT
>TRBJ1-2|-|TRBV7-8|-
CASSLVTDDYGYTF
TGTGCCAGCAGCTTAGTTACAGACGATTATGGCTACACCTTC
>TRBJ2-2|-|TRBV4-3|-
CASSQDRSGAGELFF
TGCGCCAGCAGCCAAGATAGAAGTGGGGCCGGGGAGCTGTTTTTT
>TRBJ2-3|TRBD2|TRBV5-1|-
CASSPGGTETSTDTQYF
TGCGCCAGCAGCCCGGGGGGGACGGAGACTAGCACAGATACGCAGTATTTT
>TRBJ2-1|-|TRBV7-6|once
CASSYRQGGDNEQFF
TGTGCCAGCAGCTATCGACAGGGAGGGGACAATGAGCAGTTCTTC
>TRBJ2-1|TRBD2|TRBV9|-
CASSVVGSGKNEQFF
TGTGCCAGCAGCGTAGTGGGTAGCGGGAAGAATGAGCAGTTCTTC
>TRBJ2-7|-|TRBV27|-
CASRTLLHRSSYEQYF
TGTGCCAGCCGGACCCTTCTCCATCGGAGCTCCTACGAGCAGTACTTC
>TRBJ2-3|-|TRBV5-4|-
CASSLEGSYTDTQYF
TGTGCCAGCAGCTTGGAAGGGTCCTACACAGATACGCAGTATTTT
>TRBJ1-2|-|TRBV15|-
CATSRGTGYGYTF
TGTGCCACCAGCAGAGGAACAGGCTATGGCTACACCTTC
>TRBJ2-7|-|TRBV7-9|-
CASSGEVDSSYEQYF
TGTGCCAGCAGCGGAGAGGTGGACAGCTCCTACGAGCAGTACTTC
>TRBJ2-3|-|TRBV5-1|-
CASSLLGAASTDTQYF
TGCGCCAGCAGCTTGTTGGGGGCGGCGTCCACAGATACGCAGTATTTT
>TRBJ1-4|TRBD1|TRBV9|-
CASSATGTGSEKLFF
TGTGCCAGCAGCGCCACCGGGACAGGGAGTGAAAAACTGTTTTTT
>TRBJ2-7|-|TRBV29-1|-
CSVALRQGWEQYF
TGCAGCGTTGCCCTGCGCCAAGGTTGGGAGCAGTACTTC
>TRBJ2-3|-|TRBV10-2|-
CASSEVGTITDTQYF
TGCGCCAGCAGTGAGGTCGGAACAATCACAGATACGCAGTATTTT
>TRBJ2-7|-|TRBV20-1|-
CSAGDLAEQYF
TGCAGTGCTGGGGACTTGGCCGAGCAGTACTTC
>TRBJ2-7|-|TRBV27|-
CASSFLPGERNYEQYF
TGTGCCAGCAGTTTTCTGCCAGGAGAAAGAAACTACGAGCAGTACTTC